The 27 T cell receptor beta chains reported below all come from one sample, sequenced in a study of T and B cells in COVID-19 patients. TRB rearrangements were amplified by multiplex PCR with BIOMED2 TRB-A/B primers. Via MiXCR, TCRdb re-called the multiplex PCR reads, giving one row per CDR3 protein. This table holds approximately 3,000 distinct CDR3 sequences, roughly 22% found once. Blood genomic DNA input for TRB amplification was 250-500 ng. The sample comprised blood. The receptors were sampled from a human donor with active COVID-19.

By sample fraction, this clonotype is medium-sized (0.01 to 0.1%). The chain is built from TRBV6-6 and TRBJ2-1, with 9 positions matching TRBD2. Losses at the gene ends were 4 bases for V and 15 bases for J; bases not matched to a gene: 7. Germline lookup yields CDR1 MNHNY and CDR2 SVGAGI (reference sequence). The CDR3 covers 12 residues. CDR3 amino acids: CASSLEREATFF. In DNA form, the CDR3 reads TGTGCCAGCAGTTTAGAGCGGGAGGCAACGTTCTTC.

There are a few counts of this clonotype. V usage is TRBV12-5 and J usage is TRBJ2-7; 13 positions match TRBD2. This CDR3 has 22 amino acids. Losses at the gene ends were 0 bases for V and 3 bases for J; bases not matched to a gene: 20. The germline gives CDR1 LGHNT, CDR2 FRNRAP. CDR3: CASGLVLPGLAGEKGLVYEQYF. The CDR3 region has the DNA TGTGCTAGTGGTTTGGTCCTTCCCGGACTAGCGGGAGAGAAAGGGCTAGTCTACGAGCAGTACTTC.

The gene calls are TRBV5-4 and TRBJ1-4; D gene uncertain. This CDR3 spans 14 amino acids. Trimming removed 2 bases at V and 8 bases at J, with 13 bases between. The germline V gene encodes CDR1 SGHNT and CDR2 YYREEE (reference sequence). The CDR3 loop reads CASSFGYDDEKLFF. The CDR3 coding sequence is TGTGCCAGCAGCTTCGGATACGACGACGAAAAACTGTTTTTT.

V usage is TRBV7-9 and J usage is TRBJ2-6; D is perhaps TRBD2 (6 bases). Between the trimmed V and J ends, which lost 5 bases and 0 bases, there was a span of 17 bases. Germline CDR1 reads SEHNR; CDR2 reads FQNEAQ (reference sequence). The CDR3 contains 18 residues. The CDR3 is CASSLRAGGNSGANVLTF. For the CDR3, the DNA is TGTGCCAGCAGCCTCAGGGCGGGCGGGAACTCTGGGGCCAACGTCCTGACTTTC.

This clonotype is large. The CDR3 reads CASSSTLTPYTDTQYF. The CDR3 nucleotides read TGTGCCAGCAGTTCCACCCTTACCCCCTACACAGATACGCAGTATTTT. The chain links TRBV27 to TRBJ2-3, with no clear D. Deletions cut 4 bases from V and 2 bases from J, with 16 bases between. This CDR3 has 16 amino acids. The germline V gene encodes CDR1 MNHEY and CDR2 SMNVEV (reference sequence).

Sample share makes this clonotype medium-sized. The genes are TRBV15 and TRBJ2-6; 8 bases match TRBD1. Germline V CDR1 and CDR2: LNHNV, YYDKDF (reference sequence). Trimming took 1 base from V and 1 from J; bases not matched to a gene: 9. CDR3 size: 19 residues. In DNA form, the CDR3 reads TGTGCCACCAGCAGAGCGTTCGGACAGGGTAGATCTGGGGCCAACGTCCTGACTTTC. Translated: CATSRAFGQGRSGANVLTF. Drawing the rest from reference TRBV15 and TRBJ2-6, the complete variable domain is DAMVIQNPRYQVTQFGKPVTLSCSQTLNHNVMYWYQQKSSQAPKLLFHYYDKDFNNEADTPDNFQSRRPNTSFCFLDIRSPGLGDTAMYLCATSRAFGQGRSGANVLTFGAGSRLTVL.

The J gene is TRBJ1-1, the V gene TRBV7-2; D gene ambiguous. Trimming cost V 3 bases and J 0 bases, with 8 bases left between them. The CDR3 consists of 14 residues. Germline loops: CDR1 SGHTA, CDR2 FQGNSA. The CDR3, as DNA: TGTGCCAGCAGCTTGTCCTCATTGAACACTGAAGCTTTCTTT. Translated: CASSLSSLNTEAFF.

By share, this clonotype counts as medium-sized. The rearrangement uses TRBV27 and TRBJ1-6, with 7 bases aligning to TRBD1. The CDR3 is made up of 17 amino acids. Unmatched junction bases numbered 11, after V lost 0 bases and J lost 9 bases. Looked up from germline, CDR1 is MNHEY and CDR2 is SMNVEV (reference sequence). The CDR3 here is CASSLSPGQTAGSPLHF. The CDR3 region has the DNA TGTGCCAGCAGTTTATCGCCGGGACAGACCGCAGGTTCACCCCTCCACTTT.

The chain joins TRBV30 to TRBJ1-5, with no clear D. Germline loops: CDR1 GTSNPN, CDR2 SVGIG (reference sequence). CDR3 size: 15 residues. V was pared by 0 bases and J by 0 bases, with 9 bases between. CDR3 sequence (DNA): TGTGCCTGGAGTGTACGTGCCTATAGCAATCAGCCCCAGCATTTT. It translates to CAWSVRAYSNQPQHF.

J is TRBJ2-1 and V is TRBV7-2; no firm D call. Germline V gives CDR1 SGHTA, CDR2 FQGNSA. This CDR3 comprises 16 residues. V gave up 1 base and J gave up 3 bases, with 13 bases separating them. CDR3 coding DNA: TGTGCCAGCAGCTTAGTGGCCCTGCTGATCTACAATGAGCAGTTCTTC. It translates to CASSLVALLIYNEQFF.

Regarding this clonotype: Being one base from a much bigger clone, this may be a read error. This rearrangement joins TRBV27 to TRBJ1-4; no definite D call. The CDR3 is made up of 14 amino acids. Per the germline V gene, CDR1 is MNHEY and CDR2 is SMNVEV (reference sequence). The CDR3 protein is CASSLGASVEELFF. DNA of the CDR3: TGTGCCAGCAGTTTAGGTGCCTCGGTTGAAGAACTGTTTTTT. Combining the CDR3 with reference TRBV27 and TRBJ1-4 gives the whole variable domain EAQVTQNPRYLITVTGKKLTVTCSQNMNHEYMSWYRQDPGLGLRQIYYSMNVEVTDKGDVPEGYKVSRKEKRNFPLILESPSPNQTSLYFCASSLGASVEELFFGSGTQLSVL.

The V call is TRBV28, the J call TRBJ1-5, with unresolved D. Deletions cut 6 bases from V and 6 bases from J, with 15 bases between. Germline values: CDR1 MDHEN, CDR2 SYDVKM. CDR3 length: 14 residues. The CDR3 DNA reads TGTGCCAGCAGGATCACTGCCCTTATTCAGCCCCAGCATTTT. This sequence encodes CASRITALIQPQHF.

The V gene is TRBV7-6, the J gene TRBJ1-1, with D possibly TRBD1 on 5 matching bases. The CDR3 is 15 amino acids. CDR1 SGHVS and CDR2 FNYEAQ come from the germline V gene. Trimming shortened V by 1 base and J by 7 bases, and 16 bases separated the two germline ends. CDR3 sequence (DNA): TGTGCCAGCAGCTTAGAGAATTGGGGGAGGGATGAAGCTTTCTTT. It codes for CASSLENWGRDEAFF.

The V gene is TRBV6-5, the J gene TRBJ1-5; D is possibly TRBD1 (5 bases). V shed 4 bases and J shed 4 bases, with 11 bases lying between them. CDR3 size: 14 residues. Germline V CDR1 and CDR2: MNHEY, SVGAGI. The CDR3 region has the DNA TGTGCCAGCAGTTTCAGACGGACAAATCAGCCCCAGCATTTT. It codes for CASSFRRTNQPQHF.

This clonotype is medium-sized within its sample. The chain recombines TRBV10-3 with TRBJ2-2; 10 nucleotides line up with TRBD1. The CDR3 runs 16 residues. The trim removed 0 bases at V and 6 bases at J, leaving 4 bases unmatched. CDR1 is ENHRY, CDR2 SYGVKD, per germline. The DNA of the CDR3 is TGTGCCATCAGTGAGTCTTGGGACAGGGGCGCCGGGGAGCTGTTTTTT. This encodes CAISESWDRGAGELFF.

The CDR3 DNA is TGTGCCAGCAGTTACAGTTTGGGACTAGCGGGAGGATCCTACAATGAGCAGTTCTTC. Residues: CASSYSLGLAGGSYNEQFF. The V gene is TRBV6-2 or TRBV6-3, the J gene TRBJ2-1; 15 positions agree with TRBD2. The CDR3 runs 19 residues. V lost 2 bases to trimming and J lost 1 base; unmatched junction nucleotides: 6. The V gene's germline CDR1 is MNHEY and CDR2 SVGEGT.

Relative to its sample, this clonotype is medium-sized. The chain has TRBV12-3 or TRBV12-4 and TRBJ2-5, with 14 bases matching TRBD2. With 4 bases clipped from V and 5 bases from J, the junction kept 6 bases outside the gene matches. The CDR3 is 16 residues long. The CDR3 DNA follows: TGTGCCAGCAGTTCGACTAGCGGGAGGGCCTGGGAGACCCAGTACTTC. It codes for CASSSTSGRAWETQYF.

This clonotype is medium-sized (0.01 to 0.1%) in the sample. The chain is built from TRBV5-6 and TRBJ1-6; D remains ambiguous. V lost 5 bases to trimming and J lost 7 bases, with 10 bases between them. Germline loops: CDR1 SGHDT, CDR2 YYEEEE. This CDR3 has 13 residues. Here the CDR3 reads CASRERKNSPLHF. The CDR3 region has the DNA TGTGCCAGCAGGGAGCGGAAAAATTCACCCCTCCACTTT.

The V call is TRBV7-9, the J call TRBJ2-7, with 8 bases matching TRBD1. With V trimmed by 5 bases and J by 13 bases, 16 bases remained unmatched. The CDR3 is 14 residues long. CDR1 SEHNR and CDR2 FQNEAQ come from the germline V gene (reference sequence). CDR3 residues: CASSKGQDPSLQYF. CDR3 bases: TGTGCCAGCAGCAAGGGACAGGACCCTAGCCTTCAATACTTC.

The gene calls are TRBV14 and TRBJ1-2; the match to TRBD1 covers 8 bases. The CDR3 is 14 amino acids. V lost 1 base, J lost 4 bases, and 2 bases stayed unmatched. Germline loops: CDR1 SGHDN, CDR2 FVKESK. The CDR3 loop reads CASSQAGGPYGYTF. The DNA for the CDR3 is TGTGCCAGCAGCCAAGCAGGGGGCCCCTATGGCTACACCTTC. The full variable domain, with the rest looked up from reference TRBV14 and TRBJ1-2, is EAGVTQFPSHSVIEKGQTVTLRCDPISGHDNLYWYRRVMGKEIKFLLHFVKESKQDESGMPNNRFLAERTGGTYSTLKVQPAELEDSGVYFCASSQAGGPYGYTFGSGTRLTVV.

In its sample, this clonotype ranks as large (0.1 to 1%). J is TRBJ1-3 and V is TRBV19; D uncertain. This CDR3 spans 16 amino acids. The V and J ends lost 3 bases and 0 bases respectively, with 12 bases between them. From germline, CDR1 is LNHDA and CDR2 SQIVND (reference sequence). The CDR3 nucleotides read TGTGCCAGTAGTATGGTTCTCTGGAGCTCTGGAAACACCATATATTTT. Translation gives CASSMVLWSSGNTIYF.

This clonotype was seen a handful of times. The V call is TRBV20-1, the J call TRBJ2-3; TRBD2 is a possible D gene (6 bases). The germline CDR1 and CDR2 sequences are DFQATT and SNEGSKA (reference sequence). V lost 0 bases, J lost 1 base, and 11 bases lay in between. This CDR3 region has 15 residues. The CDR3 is CSARDSASGTDTQYF. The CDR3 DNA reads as TGCAGTGCTAGAGATTCGGCTAGCGGCACAGATACGCAGTATTTT.

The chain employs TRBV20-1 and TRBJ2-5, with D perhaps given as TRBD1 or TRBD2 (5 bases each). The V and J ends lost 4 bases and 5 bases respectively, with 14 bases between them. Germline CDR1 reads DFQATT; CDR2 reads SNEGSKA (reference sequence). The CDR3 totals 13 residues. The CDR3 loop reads CSAKGPSVETQYF. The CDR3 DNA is TGCAGTGCTAAGGGACCCAGTGTGGAGACCCAGTACTTC.

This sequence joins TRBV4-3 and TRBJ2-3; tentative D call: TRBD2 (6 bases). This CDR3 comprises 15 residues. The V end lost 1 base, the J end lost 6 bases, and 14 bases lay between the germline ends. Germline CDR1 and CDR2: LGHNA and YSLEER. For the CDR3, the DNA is TGCGCCAGCAGCCAAGTGCACGGAGGGCGGGATACGCAGTATTTT. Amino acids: CASSQVHGGRDTQYF.

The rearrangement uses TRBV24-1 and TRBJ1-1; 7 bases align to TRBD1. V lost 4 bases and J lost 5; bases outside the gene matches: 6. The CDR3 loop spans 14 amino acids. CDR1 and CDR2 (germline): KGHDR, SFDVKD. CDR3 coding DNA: TGTGCCACCAGTGACCCCGCAGGGGGGACTGAAGCTTTCTTT. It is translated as CATSDPAGGTEAFF.

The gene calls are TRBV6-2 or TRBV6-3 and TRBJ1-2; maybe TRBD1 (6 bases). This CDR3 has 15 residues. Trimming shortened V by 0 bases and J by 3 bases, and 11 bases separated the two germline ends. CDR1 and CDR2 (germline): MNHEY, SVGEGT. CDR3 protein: CASSYSGGRDYGYTF. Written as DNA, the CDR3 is TGTGCCAGCAGTTACTCCGGGGGCCGTGACTATGGCTACACCTTC.

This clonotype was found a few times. The CDR3 sequence: CASSDRRGGNIQYF. CDR3 DNA sequence: TGTGCCAGCAGCGACAGGAGAGGTGGTAACATTCAGTACTTC. The chain couples TRBV7-2 to TRBJ2-4; possibly TRBD1 for D (6 bases). The CDR3 totals 14 residues. Trimming removed 5 bases from V and 7 bases from J, with 15 bases in between. From germline, CDR1 is SGHTA and CDR2 FQGNSA.